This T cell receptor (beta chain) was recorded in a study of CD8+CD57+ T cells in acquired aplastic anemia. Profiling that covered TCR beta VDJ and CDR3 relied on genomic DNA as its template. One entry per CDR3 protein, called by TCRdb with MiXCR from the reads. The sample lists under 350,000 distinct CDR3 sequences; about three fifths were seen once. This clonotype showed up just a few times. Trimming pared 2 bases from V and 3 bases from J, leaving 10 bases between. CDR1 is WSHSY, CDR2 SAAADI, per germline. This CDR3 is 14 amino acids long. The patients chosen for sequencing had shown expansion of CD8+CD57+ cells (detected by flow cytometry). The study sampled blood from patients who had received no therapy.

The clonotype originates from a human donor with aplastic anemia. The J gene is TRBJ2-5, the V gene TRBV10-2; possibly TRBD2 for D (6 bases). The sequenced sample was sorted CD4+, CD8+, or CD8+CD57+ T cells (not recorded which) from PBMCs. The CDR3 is CASSERVAEETQYF. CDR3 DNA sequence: TGCGCCAGCAGTGAGAGGGTAGCGGAAGAGACCCAGTACTTC.